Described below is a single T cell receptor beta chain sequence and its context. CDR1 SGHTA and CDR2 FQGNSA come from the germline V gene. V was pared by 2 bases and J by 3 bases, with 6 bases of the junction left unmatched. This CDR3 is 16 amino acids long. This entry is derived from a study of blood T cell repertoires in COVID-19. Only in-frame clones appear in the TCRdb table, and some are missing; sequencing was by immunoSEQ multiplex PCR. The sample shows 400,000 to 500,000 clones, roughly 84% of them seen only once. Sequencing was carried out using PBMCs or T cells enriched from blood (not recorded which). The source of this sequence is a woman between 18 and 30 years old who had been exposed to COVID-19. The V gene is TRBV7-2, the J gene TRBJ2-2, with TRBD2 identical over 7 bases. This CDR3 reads CASSLWGGADTGELFF. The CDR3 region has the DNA TGTGCCAGCAGCTTATGGGGAGGGGCGGACACCGGGGAGCTGTTTTTT.